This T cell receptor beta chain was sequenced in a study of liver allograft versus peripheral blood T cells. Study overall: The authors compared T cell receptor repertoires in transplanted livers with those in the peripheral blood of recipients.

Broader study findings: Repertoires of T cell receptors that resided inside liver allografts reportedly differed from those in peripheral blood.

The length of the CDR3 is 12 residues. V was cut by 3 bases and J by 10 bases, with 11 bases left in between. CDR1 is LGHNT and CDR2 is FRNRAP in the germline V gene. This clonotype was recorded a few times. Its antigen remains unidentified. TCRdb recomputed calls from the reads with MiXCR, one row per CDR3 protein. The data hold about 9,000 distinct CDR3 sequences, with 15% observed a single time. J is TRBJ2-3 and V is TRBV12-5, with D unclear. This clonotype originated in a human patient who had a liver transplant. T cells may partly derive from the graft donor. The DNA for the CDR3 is TGTGCTAGTGGTTTTCGGGCAGGTCCGCAGTATTTT. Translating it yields CASGFRAGPQYF. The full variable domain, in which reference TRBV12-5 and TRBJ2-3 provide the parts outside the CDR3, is DARVTQTPRHKVTEMGQEVTMRCQPILGHNTVFWYRQTMMQGLELLAYFRNRAPLDDSGMPKDRFSAEMPDATLATLKIQPSEPRDSAVYFCASGFRAGPQYFGPGTRLTVL.